This T cell receptor beta chain was retrieved from a study of CD8+CD57+ T cells in acquired aplastic anemia (dated by TCRdb to the late 2010s). Background for the entire study: DNA extracted from sorted CD4+ and CD8+ cells had a mean of about 3 ug, with a range of about 0.2 to 30 ug. Mean read counts for healthy donor samples were about 10.8 million for CD4+ cells and about 12 million for CD8+ cells.

The paper's findings and limits, for the study overall: Between patients and healthy controls, no significant difference in CD8+ Simpson's diversity was found (P=0.060). About 30 CD8+ CDR3 sequences were found in both patients and controls but appeared to be highly expressed in patients and within the immunodominant clones of the patients.

Taken from the germline V gene, the CDR1 and CDR2 loops are SGHTA and FQGNSA. The CDR3 numbers 13 residues from cysteine through phenylalanine. The DNA shown is the 39-base CDR3, in frame from base 1. V loses 5 bases at its end and J loses 10 bases; junction bases beyond the gene matches: 6. Genomic DNA served as template for TCR beta VDJ combination and CDR3 sequence profiling. An Illumina HiSeq 2000 was used for TCR repertoire sequencing. The original methods were these. Repertoire assessment relied on Simpson's diversity index, CDR3 size and DJ length profiles, and TRBV/TRBJ rearrangement plots. Whichever DNA sequence was most abundant in the deep sequencing data was defined as the immunodominant clone. CDR3 amino acid sequences were checked for sharing across subjects and were also compared against the VDJdb database and published repertoires. TCRdb trimmed public reads at Q25 via fastp, called clones via MiXCR and kept in-frame beta chains. Entries that share a CDR3 protein sequence are merged under the most common genes and DNA. The V and J calls were not made by the authors but by TCRdb's processing. The sample table shows fewer than 150,000 distinct CDR3 sequences, and around 48% are seen once. The leading ten clones occupy roughly 2.5% of the sample.

In this sample, this clonotype turned up many times. The antigen it recognizes is unknown. Qualities for individual bases were not recorded, and no much larger clone is one base off. In the study, sorted CD4+ and CD8+ blood T cells from patients with severe aplastic anemia and from healthy subjects underwent deep sequencing of TCR repertoires. Ficoll-Paque density gradient centrifugation was used to isolate peripheral blood mononuclear cells. Before DNA extraction, CD4+ and CD8+ T cells were sorted by FACS or by magnetic beads. This chain is built from TRBV7-2 and TRBJ1-1, and TRBD1 aligns with 11 junction nucleotides. Sequences were obtained from sorted CD4+, CD8+, or CD8+CD57+ T cells (not recorded which) from PBMCs. This clonotype was obtained from a human donor in good health, serving as a control. The CDR3 protein: CASSPDRGRRAFF. The nucleotides are TGTGCCAGCAGCCCGGACAGGGGGCGCCGAGCTTTCTTT.